This T cell receptor beta chain emerged from a study of shared clonotypes between healthy human individuals (dated by TCRdb to the early 2020s). Study-level background: The cohort comprised a couple of women and a few men aged 18 to 49 years. Per donor, three plates each were used for CD4 naive and CD4 memory, two for CD8 naive, and one for CD8 memory. To estimate repertoire size and how much clonotype sharing occurs between individuals, the study deeply sequenced the blood TCR repertoires of about five healthy adults. To increase sequencing depth and limit assay-specific biases, different laboratories used diverse techniques to prepare libraries and sequence TCR repertoires. Between about 0.8 and 9 billion PBMCs per donor were obtained by leukapheresis.

Study-wide conclusions, independent of this receptor: When a few donors were compared, the shared fraction of clonotypes was around 4.6% for naive CD4, around 3.6% for naive CD8, 2% to 2.5% for memory CD4, and 0.4% for memory CD8. Rarefaction of sorted-subset datasets indicated incomplete sequencing despite the large sequencing depth. Based on pairwise subsampling, the degree of clonotype sharing among donors was expected to be affected by sequencing depth. Sampling was restricted to blood, and TCR repertoires in tissue are likely to differ from TCR repertoires in blood. Higher generation probabilities were observed for clonotypes shared by all four sorted-subset donors than for non-shared clonotypes. The small number of donors limited the genetic and exposure-history diversity represented. Estimated clonotype richness was generally larger for naive than for memory subsets.

The donors were healthy, HIV-negative adults with no recently reported acute infections or vaccinations. Only Caucasian adults living in Nashville, Tennessee, USA were represented among the donors. CD4+ T cells were enriched through magnetic negative selection, after which naive cells were positively selected on CD45RA and the remaining negative fraction served as the memory subset. Blood was obtained by leukapheresis, after which PBMCs were separated by Ficoll-Histopaque density gradient centrifugation and cryopreserved in liquid nitrogen vapor phase. Analytical flow cytometry was used to check the purity and quantity of every magnetically sorted T cell population. Each sorted fraction had its genomic DNA isolated and then quantified by UV absorbance on a Nanodrop 2000c. Using the deep immunoSEQ assay, TCR CDR3 regions were amplified from genomic DNA by multiplex PCR. Extracted genomic DNA from each cell subset was spread evenly across all wells of several immunoSEQ 96-well plates, with each plate serving as a replicate. Each replicate PCR for sorted subsets received 150 to 250 ng genomic DNA, equal to about 30,000 T cell genomes. Purified libraries were measured with a Qubit 3.0 fluorometer, size-checked on a Bioanalyzer 2100, and measured again with the KAPA Library Quantification kit. Every immunoSEQ 96-well plate was sequenced on a dedicated single-read 150-cycle Illumina NextSeq 550 flow cell. The authors' analysis ran thus. Because only junctional sequences without quality scores were contained in the immunoSEQ output, filtering matching that applied to full-length reads could not be performed. Sequences were annotated with PyIR, a Python wrapper for IgBLAST v1.9, using IMGT germline references to assign V/J genes and CDR3. Reads were filtered out if the reads had weak V/J assignments (E-value above 1e-6), no CDR3, stop codons, out-of-frame junctions, or ambiguous translated residues. A V3J clonotype was defined by an identical inferred V gene, J gene, and CDR3 amino acid sequence. The percentage overlap between two repertoires was calculated by dividing the number of shared unique clonotypes by the size of the smaller repertoire. Richness of each repertoire was evaluated using RTK rarefaction, the Chao1 estimator, and Recon v2.1 estimates of unobserved clonotypes. Generation probabilities for all TCRbeta clonotypes obtained by the gDNA method from a handful of donors were computed using OLGA. TCRdb took this table from immuneACCESS and kept in-frame rearrangements with V and J called. Such tables lack part of the clones; where checked against another copy, unresolved V genes explain under half of the gap, and the rest is unexplained. The V and J calls and clone size are taken from that table; D and trimming were inferred from the DNA. The sample table records 950,000 to 1,100,000 clones; 65% to 80% of these occur just once. The ten largest clones take up 1.2% to 1.5% of the sample.

The germline V end is reduced by 4 bases and the J end by 4 bases; junction bases left unmatched: 2. From the germline V gene (reference sequence), CDR1 is SGHNT and CDR2 is YYREEE. The CDR3 runs 12 amino acids, cysteine and phenylalanine included. Solely the CDR3 DNA is kept, with 36 bases framed from the first base. On this clone itself: Its antigen target is currently unknown. No base qualities exist here, and no much larger clone lies one base off it. In the same sample, other DNA sequences code for this CDR3.

The source is a man between 18 and 35 years old in good health. The chain uses TRBV5-4 and TRBJ2-7, with TRBD1 matching 7 junction bases. Material: memory CD4+ T cells sorted from blood. Reading the label with the study, this specimen's cell subset or site is: CD45RA-negative fraction. The DNA sequence is given as TGTGCCAGCAGCCCAGGGGGTTACGAGCAGTACTTC. Its protein reads: CASSPGGYEQYF.